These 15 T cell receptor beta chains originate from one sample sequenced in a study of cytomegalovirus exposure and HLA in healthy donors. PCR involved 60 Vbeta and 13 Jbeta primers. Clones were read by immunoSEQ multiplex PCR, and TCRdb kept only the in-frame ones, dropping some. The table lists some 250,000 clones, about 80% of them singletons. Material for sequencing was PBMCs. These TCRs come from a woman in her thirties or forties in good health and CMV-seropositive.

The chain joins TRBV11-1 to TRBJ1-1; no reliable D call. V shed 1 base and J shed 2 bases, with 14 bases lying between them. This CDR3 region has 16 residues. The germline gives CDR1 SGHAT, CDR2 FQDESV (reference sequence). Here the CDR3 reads CASSLGQAIANTEAFF. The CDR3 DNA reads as TGTGCCAGCAGCTTAGGCCAGGCCATTGCAAACACTGAAGCTTTCTTT.

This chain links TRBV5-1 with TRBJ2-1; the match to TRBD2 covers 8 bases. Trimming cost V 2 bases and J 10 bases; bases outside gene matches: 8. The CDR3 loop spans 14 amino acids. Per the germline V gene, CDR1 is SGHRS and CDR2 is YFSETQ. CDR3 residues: CASSFAGGAGEQFF. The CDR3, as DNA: TGCGCCAGCAGCTTCGCCGGGGGGGCTGGGGAGCAGTTCTTC.

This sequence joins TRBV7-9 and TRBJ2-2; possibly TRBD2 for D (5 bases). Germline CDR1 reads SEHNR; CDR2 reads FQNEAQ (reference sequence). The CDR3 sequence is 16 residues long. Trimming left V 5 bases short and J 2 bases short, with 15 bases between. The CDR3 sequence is CASSDKGVANTGELFF. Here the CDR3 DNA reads TGTGCCAGCAGCGACAAGGGAGTGGCCAACACCGGGGAGCTGTTTTTT.

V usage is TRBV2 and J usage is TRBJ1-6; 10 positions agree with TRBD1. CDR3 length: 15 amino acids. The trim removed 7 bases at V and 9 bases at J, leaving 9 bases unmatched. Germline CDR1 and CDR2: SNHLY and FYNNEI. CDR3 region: CASNLRGDRGSPLHF. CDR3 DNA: TGTGCCAGCAATCTCCGGGGGGACAGGGGTTCACCCCTCCACTTT.

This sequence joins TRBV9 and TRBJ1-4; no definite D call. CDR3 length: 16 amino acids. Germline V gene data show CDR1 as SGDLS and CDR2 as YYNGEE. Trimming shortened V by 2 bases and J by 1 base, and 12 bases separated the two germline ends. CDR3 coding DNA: TGTGCCAGCAGCGTCGAAACTCGGGAAACTAATGAAAAACTGTTTTTT. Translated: CASSVETRETNEKLFF.

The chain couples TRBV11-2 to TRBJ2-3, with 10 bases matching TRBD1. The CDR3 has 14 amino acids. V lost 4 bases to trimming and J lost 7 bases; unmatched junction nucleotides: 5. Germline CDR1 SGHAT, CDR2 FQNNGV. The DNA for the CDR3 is TGTGCCAGCAGCTGGACAGGGGGTCGGAATACGCAGTATTTT. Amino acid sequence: CASSWTGGRNTQYF. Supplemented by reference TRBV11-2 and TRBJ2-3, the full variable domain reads EAGVAQSPRYKIIEKRQSVAFWCNPISGHATLYWYQQILGQGPKLLIQFQNNGVVDDSQLPKDRFSAERLKGVDSTLKIQPAKLEDSAVYLCASSWTGGRNTQYFGPGTRLTVL.

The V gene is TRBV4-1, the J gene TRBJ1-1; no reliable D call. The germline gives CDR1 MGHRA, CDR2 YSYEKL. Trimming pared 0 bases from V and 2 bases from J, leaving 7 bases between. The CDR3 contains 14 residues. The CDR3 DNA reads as TGCGCCAGCAGCCAAGATGGCAGAAACACTGAAGCTTTCTTT. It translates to CASSQDGRNTEAFF.

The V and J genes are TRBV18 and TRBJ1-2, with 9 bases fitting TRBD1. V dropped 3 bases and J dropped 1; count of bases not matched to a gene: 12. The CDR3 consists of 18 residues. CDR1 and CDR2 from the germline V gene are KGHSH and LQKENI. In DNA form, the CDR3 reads TGTGCCAGCTCACCCCTAGGACAGGGGAAAGGGAGTAACTATGGCTACACCTTC. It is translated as CASSPLGQGKGSNYGYTF. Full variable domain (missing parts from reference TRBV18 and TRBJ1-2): NAGVMQNPRHLVRRRGQEARLRCSPMKGHSHVYWYRQLPEEGLKFMVYLQKENIIDESGMPKERFSAEFPKEGPSILRIQQVVRGDSAAYFCASSPLGQGKGSNYGYTFGSGTRLTVV.

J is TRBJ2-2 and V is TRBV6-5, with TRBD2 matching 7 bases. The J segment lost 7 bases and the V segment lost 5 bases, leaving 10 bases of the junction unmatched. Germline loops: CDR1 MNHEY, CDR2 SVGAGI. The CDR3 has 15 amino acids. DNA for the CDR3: TGTGCCAGCAGTCCCGAGACTAGCCGAAGCGGGGAGCTGTTTTTT. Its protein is CASSPETSRSGELFF.

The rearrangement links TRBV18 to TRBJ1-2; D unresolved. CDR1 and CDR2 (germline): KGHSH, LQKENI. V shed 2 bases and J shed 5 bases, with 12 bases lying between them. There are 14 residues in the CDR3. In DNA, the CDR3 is TGTGCCAGCTCACCAGGTATAGAGATATATGGCTACACCTTC. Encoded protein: CASSPGIEIYGYTF. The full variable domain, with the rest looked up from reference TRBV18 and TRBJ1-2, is NAGVMQNPRHLVRRRGQEARLRCSPMKGHSHVYWYRQLPEEGLKFMVYLQKENIIDESGMPKERFSAEFPKEGPSILRIQQVVRGDSAAYFCASSPGIEIYGYTFGSGTRLTVV.

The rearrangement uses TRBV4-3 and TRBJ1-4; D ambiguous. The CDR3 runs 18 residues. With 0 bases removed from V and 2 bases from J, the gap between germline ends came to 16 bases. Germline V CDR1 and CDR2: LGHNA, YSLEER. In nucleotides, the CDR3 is TGCGCCAGCAGCCAAGACCCGGGAGGCATCGGGACTAATGAAAAACTGTTTTTT. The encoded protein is CASSQDPGGIGTNEKLFF.

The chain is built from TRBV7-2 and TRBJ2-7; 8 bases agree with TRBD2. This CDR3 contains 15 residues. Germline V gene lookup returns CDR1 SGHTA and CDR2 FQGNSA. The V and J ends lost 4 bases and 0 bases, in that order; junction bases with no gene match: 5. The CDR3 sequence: CASSSRGGSSYEQYF. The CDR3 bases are TGTGCCAGCAGCTCGCGCGGGGGGAGCTCCTACGAGCAGTACTTC.

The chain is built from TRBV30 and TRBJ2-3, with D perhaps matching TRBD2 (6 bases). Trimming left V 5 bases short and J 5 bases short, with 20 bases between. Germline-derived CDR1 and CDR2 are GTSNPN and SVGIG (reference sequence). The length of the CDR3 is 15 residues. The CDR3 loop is CAWSAQRRSGDTQYF. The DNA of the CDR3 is TGTGCCTGGTCTGCACAGAGACGTAGCGGAGATACGCAGTATTTT. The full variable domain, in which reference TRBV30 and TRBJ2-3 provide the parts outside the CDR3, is SQTIHQWPATLVQPVGSPLSLECTVEGTSNPNLYWYRQAAGRGLQLLFYSVGIGQISSEVPQNLSASRPQDRQFILSSKKLLLSDSGFYLCAWSAQRRSGDTQYFGPGTRLTVL.

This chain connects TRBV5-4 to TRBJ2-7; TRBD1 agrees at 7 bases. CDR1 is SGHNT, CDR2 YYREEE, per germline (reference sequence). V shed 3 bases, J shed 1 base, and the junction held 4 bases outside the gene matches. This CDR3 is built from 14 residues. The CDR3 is CASSYRDSSYEQYF. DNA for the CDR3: TGTGCCAGCAGCTACCGGGACAGTTCCTACGAGCAGTACTTC.

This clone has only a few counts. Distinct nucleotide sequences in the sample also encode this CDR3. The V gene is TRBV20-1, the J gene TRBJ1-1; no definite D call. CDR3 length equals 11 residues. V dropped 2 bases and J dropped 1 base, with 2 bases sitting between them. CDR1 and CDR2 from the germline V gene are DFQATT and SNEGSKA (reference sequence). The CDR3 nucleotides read TGCAGTGCTAGACGGAACACTGAAGCTTTCTTT. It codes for CSARRNTEAFF.